What follows is one T cell receptor (beta chain) and its context. Its target is unknown. The record originates from a study of blood T cells in healthy people across ages. The CDR3 covers 14 residues. Germline V CDR1 and CDR2: SNHLY, FYNNEI. A second about 7 to 11 cycle PCR used barcoded and J-beta primers. Each cDNA molecule carried a tag from a template-switch adaptor that contained 12 random nucleotides. TCRdb re-derived calls from the 5' RACE reads in MiXCR, one entry per CDR3 protein. The data hold around 1.5 million distinct CDR3 sequences, with approximately 63% observed a single time. Findings and caveats of the study: The recorded TCR beta diversity per million T cells decreased in a roughly linear manner with age.

The gene calls are TRBV2 and TRBJ2-7; unclear D gene. The J call is uncertain, as TRBJ2-5 better fits the DNA end. The receptor was isolated from a man aged 18 to 35 in good health. Sequenced: blood. As DNA, the CDR3 is TGTGCCAGCAGCAATATAGGATTTCGGGAGACCCAGTACTTC. Its protein is CASSNIGFRETQYF.